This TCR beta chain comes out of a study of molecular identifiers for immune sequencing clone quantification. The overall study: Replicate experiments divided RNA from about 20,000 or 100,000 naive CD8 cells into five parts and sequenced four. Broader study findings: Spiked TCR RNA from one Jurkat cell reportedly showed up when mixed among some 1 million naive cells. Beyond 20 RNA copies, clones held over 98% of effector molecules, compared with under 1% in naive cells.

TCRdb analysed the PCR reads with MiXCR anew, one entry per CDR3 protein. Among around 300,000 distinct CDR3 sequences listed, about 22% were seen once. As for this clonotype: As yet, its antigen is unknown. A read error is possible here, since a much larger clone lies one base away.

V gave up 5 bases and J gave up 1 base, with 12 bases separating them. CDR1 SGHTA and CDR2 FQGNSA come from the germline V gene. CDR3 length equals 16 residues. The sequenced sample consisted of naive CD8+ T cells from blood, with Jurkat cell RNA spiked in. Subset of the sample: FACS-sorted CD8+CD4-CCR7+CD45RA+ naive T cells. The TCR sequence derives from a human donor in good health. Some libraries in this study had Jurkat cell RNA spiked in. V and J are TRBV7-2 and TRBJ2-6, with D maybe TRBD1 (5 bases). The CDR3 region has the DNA TGTACCAGCAGCCCACACCCAGGGTCTGGGGCCAACGTCCTGACTTTC. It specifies CTSSPHPGSGANVLTF.